These T cell receptor beta chains were read from a single sample in a study of CD8+ T cells in alopecia areata. TCRdb keeps only in-frame clones here, not all; method: immunoSEQ multiplex PCR. The sample lists about 12,000 clones; more than 55% were seen once. The source material was skin. The receptor source for this set is a human donor with alopecia areata. The CDR3 runs from the conserved cysteine through the conserved F or W. Each record gives: CDR3 DNA, CDR3 protein, D gene, V gene, clone size, J gene. A D gene is named only where the DNA matches it firmly. Where a row states a size, it is once, few, many or the class of an expanded clone; other rows omit it.

TGCGCCAGCAGCCTACGGGACAGGGTACCCGAGCAGTACTTC,CASSLRDRVPEQYF,TRBD1,TRBV4-1,few,TRBJ2-7
TGTGCCAGCACCGTCGGTGCAACTAATGAAAAACTGTTTTTT,CASTVGATNEKLFF,.,TRBV28,.,TRBJ1-4
TGTGCCAGCAGCTTCGGGACTGTCGACTACGAGCAGTACTTC,CASSFGTVDYEQYF,.,TRBV11-2,.,TRBJ2-7
TGTGCCAGCAGCGGAGACCCGGGGGCGCCTTACAATGAGCAGTTCTTC,CASSGDPGAPYNEQFF,.,TRBV11-3,.,TRBJ2-1
TGTGCCAGCAGTACCCCGGCTCGGGAAGAGCAGTACTTC,CASSTPAREEQYF,.,TRBV28,.,TRBJ2-7
TGTGCCAGCAGTTTATCAGGGGCCAAAAACATTCAGTACTTC,CASSLSGAKNIQYF,.,TRBV27,.,TRBJ2-4
TGTGCCAGCAGTCAATCTGGAACTGAAGCTTTCTTT,CASSQSGTEAFF,.,TRBV27,.,TRBJ1-1
TGTGCCAGCAGTCCCCAGACAGGGGGCGCGAAGCCCCAGCATTTT,CASSPQTGGAKPQHF,TRBD1,TRBV27,.,TRBJ1-5
TGTGCCAGCAGTGACGACAGGGGGCGGTTTGGCTACACCTTC,CASSDDRGRFGYTF,TRBD1,TRBV6-1,.,TRBJ1-2
TGTGCCAGCAGCAATGCCATCGAGCAGTACTTC,CASSNAIEQYF,.,TRBV5-6,.,TRBJ2-7
TGCAGCGTTGAATTCGTTGACAGAAGCTCCTACGAGCAGTACTTC,CSVEFVDRSSYEQYF,.,TRBV29-1,few,TRBJ2-7
TGTGCCAGCAGTGAAGAGGGGGCAGGGAACACTGAAGCTTTCTTT,CASSEEGAGNTEAFF,TRBD1,TRBV2,.,TRBJ1-1
TGTGCCAGCAGTTACGACGTCGGGGCCTACGAGCAGTACTTC,CASSYDVGAYEQYF,.,TRBV6-5,medium-sized,TRBJ2-7
TGTGCCAGCAGTTCACGGGGTGAAGTGTTACCCTACGAGCAGTACTTC,CASSSRGEVLPYEQYF,.,TRBV28,.,TRBJ2-7
TGTGCCAGCAGTTTGCCGACTGGACAGATGAACACTGAAGCTTTCTTT,CASSLPTGQMNTEAFF,.,TRBV2,.,TRBJ1-1
TGTGCCAGCAGCCCTGTCTTTTATGTGGGACAGAGACTCTATGGCTACACCTTC,CASSPVFYVGQRLYGYTF,TRBD1,TRBV11-2,.,TRBJ1-2
TGTGCCACCGTAAAGGGCCTGGAGGCAGAGACCCAGTACTTC,CATVKGLEAETQYF,.,TRBV6-5,few,TRBJ2-5
TGCAGCGTTATGGGCCAAGAGACCCAGTACTTC,CSVMGQETQYF,.,TRBV29-1,few,TRBJ2-5
TGTGCCTGGAGTGCGGGCATTTCCTACGAGCAGTACTTC,CAWSAGISYEQYF,.,TRBV30,.,TRBJ2-7
TGTGCCAGCAGCTTCTCAGGGGATAAGTACGAGCAGTACTTC,CASSFSGDKYEQYF,.,TRBV7-2,once,TRBJ2-7
TGTGCCAGCAGCTTAGGGTTCATGGGGGGGAGCAATCAGCCCCAGCATTTT,CASSLGFMGGSNQPQHF,.,TRBV7-2,.,TRBJ1-5
TGCGCCAGCAGCCAAGATCCCAGCGGGGGGGCCAAGGTTAATGAGCAGTTCTTC,CASSQDPSGGAKVNEQFF,TRBD2,TRBV4-1,.,TRBJ2-1
TGTGCCAGCAGGTACATCCCTTCAACCTACAATGAGCAGTTCTTC,CASRYIPSTYNEQFF,.,TRBV6-1,.,TRBJ2-1
TGTGCCAGCATCCAGGGGGGGACAGATACGCAGTATTTT,CASIQGGTDTQYF,.,TRBV27,.,TRBJ2-3
TGTGCCTGGAGTACAGGACAGGGACGACAGCCCCAGCATTTT,CAWSTGQGRQPQHF,TRBD1,TRBV30,.,TRBJ1-5
TGTGCCAGCAGCTTGGCCGCCATGGAGACCCAGTACTTC,CASSLAAMETQYF,.,TRBV5-5,.,TRBJ2-5
TGCGCCAGCAGCCTAGGGACAGCGCAAGAGACCCAGTACTTC,CASSLGTAQETQYF,TRBD1,TRBV5-1,.,TRBJ2-5
TGTGCCAGCAGCTTCTCTAGCGGGGGGATCGATGAGCAGTTCTTC,CASSFSSGGIDEQFF,TRBD2,TRBV11-2,once,TRBJ2-1
TGTGCCAGCAGCTTTAACGGGAGGAACACAGATACGCAGTATTTT,CASSFNGRNTDTQYF,TRBD2,TRBV7-2,medium-sized,TRBJ2-3
TGTGCCAGCAGCTTGGCCGGGGCTAGCGGATTCTACGAGCAGTACTTC,CASSLAGASGFYEQYF,TRBD2,TRBV7-8,.,TRBJ2-7
TGTGCCAGCAGTGACACTAGCGGGGGGGCCAATGAGCAGTTCTTC,CASSDTSGGANEQFF,TRBD2,TRBV6-4,.,TRBJ2-1
TGTGCCAGCAGTTCGACTAGCGGGATTGATGAGACCCAGTACTTC,CASSSTSGIDETQYF,TRBD2,TRBV25-1,.,TRBJ2-5
TGTGCCTGGAGATGGGGGTTGAATTCACCCCTCCACTTT,CAWRWGLNSPLHF,.,TRBV30,.,TRBJ1-6
TGTGCCAGCAGCTTGGGACAGGCGTTGGAGCAGTACTTC,CASSLGQALEQYF,TRBD1,TRBV7-8,.,TRBJ2-7
TGTGCCAGCTCACCAGAGCCCCGGTGGGAGCAGTACTTC,CASSPEPRWEQYF,.,TRBV18,.,TRBJ2-7
TGTGCCTGGAACTATCCCGGGTCAGATACGCAGTATTTT,CAWNYPGSDTQYF,.,TRBV30,.,TRBJ2-3
TGTGCCAGCAGCCGGAGGGGACCCTACGAGCAGTACTTC,CASSRRGPYEQYF,.,TRBV7-6,.,TRBJ2-7
TGTGCCAGCAGACCGATTCTACAGGACTATGGCTACACCTTC,CASRPILQDYGYTF,.,TRBV7-2,few,TRBJ1-2
TGTGCCAGCAGCGAGGGAGGCGCTTCCCAAGTCTCGCAGTTCTTC,CASSEGGASQVSQFF,.,TRBV9,few,TRBJ2-1
TGCAGCGCCGGGGACAGCAACTCTGGAAACACCATATATTTT,CSAGDSNSGNTIYF,TRBD1,TRBV29-1,.,TRBJ1-3
TGTGCCAGCAGAAAGGGGACAGGGTTCACCAACTCCTACGAGCAGTACTTC,CASRKGTGFTNSYEQYF,TRBD1,TRBV27,.,TRBJ2-7
TGTGCCAGCAGCTTGGCCCTAAGCTCCTACGAGCAGTACTTC,CASSLALSSYEQYF,.,TRBV5-4,.,TRBJ2-7
TGTGCTAGCGGTACAGGGGCGGGCACTGAAGCTTTCTTT,CASGTGAGTEAFF,TRBD1,TRBV12-5,.,TRBJ1-1
TGTGCCAGCAGCTCTACCATAGGCGGAGTGGAGACTCCGGATGAGCAGTTCTTC,CASSSTIGGVETPDEQFF,.,TRBV7-2,few,TRBJ2-1
TGTGCCAGTAGTGGGAGGATACAAGAGACCCAGTACTTC,CASSGRIQETQYF,.,TRBV19,.,TRBJ2-5
TGTGCCAGCAGCCGGGACGGATCCTACGAGCAGTACTTC,CASSRDGSYEQYF,.,TRBV4-2,.,TRBJ2-7
TGTGCCAGCAGCGCGGACAGGAGGACCGGGGAGCTGTTTTTT,CASSADRRTGELFF,TRBD1,TRBV5-4,medium-sized,TRBJ2-2
TGTGCCAGCACCCAAGGGCGGGGCCCTCGCAATGAGCAGTTCTTC,CASTQGRGPRNEQFF,.,TRBV6-6,.,TRBJ2-1
TGTGCCAGCAGTGAGCTGAGCGGCTACGAGCAGTACTTC,CASSELSGYEQYF,.,TRBV6-6,.,TRBJ2-7
TGCAGCGCCATCACCGGGGACTTTGACGAGCAGTACTTC,CSAITGDFDEQYF,.,TRBV29-1,few,TRBJ2-7
TGTGCCATCAGTGCAATAGCGGGGGGGCCAGTTGCAGATACGCAGTATTTT,CAISAIAGGPVADTQYF,TRBD2,TRBV10-3,few,TRBJ2-3
TGCAGCGTTGGGCAGGGGACCCCTTACTATGGCTACACCTTC,CSVGQGTPYYGYTF,.,TRBV29-1,.,TRBJ1-2